This TCR beta chain emerged from a study of Graves' ophthalmopathy and Graves' hyperthyroidism. Study results and limitations: Among thyroid clonotypes expanded above 0.001 frequency, most also appeared in blood.

At least ten counts were recorded for this clonotype. Its antigen is undetermined. Hyperthyroidism patients, all newly diagnosed, had under 2 months' duration and ages of 18 to 65. Excluded were patients with other autoimmune diseases, uncontrolled infections, pregnancy or lactation. A diagnosis was made from clinical symptoms together with serum thyroxine, TRAb, thyroid ultrasound and orbital computed tomography. Germline CDR1 is KGHDR and CDR2 is SFDVKD. There are 12 residues in the CDR3. The V gene lost 10 bases and the J gene lost 8 bases, with 13 bases spanning the gap. RNA transcripts served as template for amplifying TCR beta CDR3 sequences. Second-round multiplex PCR followed a first-round RT-PCR using HTBI primers. Each CDR3 protein is one row after TCRdb ran MiXCR on the multiplex PCR reads. The table has 1 million to 1.3 million distinct CDR3 sequences, less than 45% seen once.

This chain uses TRBV24-1 with TRBJ1-4, with TRBD1 as a possible D gene (5 bases). The receptor comes from an adult man with Graves' hyperthyroidism. Sequencing input: peripheral blood or thyroid tissue (not recorded which). CDR3 residues: CATRGSDEKLFF. The DNA of the CDR3 is TGTGCCACGCGGGGGAGCGACGAAAAACTGTTTTTT.